One and the same sample provided the 5 T cell receptor beta chains below, sequenced in a study of blood T cell repertoires in COVID-19. Libraries were prepared by immunoSEQ multiplex PCR; TCRdb keeps only in-frame clonotypes and omits some of them. This sample has 25,000 to 30,000 clones, with approximately 80% found just once. The sample comprised peripheral blood. These receptors all come from a human donor in a cohort sampled during active COVID-19.

The chain links TRBV2 to TRBJ2-1, with 10 bases that match TRBD1. Germline V CDR1 and CDR2: SNHLY, FYNNEI. The CDR3 consists of 15 residues. V shed 7 bases, J shed 4 bases, and the junction held 7 bases outside the gene matches. This CDR3 reads CASTGTGDLYNEQFF. As DNA, the CDR3 is TGTGCCAGCACCGGGACAGGGGATCTGTACAATGAGCAGTTCTTC.

The chain uses TRBV13 and TRBJ2-2, with 8 positions matching TRBD1. CDR3 length: 16 amino acids. The ends lost 5 bases at V and 5 bases at J; junction bases unmatched: 10. Germline V gene data show CDR1 as PRHDT and CDR2 as FYEKMQ (reference sequence). CDR3 protein: CASSERQGRGTGELFF. In DNA form, the CDR3 reads TGTGCCAGCAGCGAGCGACAGGGGAGAGGAACCGGGGAGCTGTTTTTT.

The chain is built from TRBV5-1 and TRBJ2-2, with 8 bases aligning to TRBD1. The CDR3 runs 14 residues. Germline CDR1 reads SGHRS; CDR2 reads YFSETQ. Trimming removed 6 bases from V and 1 base from J; junction bases left unmatched: 2. CDR3 nucleotides: TGCGCCAGCACCGGACAGGGGAACACCGGGGAGCTGTTTTTT. Translated: CASTGQGNTGELFF.

V usage is TRBV5-1 and J usage is TRBJ2-2; D perhaps matches TRBD2 (6 bases). The CDR3 sequence is 16 residues long. V was shortened by 1 base and J by 6 bases, with 16 bases between the two germline ends. Germline V gives CDR1 SGHRS, CDR2 YFSETQ. In nucleotides, the CDR3 is TGCGCCAGCAGCTTGCTGCGGGAATCATGGGCCGGGGAGCTGTTTTTT. This translates into CASSLLRESWAGELFF. Complete variable domain (other parts from reference TRBV5-1 and TRBJ2-2): KAGVTQTPRYLIKTRGQQVTLSCSPISGHRSVSWYQQTPGQGLQFLFEYFSETQRNKGNFPGRFSGRQFSNSRSEMNVSTLELGDSALYLCASSLLRESWAGELFFGEGSRLTVL.

This clone appeared a single time. The genes are TRBV10-3 and TRBJ2-2; 8 bases map to TRBD1. The germline gives CDR1 ENHRY, CDR2 SYGVKD. This CDR3 spans 18 amino acids. V trimming: 6 bases; J trimming: 3 bases; junction bases outside the gene matches: 15. The CDR3 nucleotides are TGTGCCATCAGCGATTCCGGACAGGGAAGGATTGACACCGGGGAGCTGTTTTTT. This encodes CAISDSGQGRIDTGELFF.